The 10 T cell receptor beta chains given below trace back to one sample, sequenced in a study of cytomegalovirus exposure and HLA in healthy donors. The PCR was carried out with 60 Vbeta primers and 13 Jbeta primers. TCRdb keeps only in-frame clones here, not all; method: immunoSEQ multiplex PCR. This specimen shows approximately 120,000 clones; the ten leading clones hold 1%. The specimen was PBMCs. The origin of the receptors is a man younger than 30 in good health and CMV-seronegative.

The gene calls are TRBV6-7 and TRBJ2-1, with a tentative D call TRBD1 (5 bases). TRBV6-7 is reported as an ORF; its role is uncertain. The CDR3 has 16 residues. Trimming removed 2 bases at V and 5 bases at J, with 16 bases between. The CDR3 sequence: CASSYPQGESDNEQFF. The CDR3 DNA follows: TGTGCCAGCAGTTACCCGCAGGGCGAGTCCGACAATGAGCAGTTCTTC.

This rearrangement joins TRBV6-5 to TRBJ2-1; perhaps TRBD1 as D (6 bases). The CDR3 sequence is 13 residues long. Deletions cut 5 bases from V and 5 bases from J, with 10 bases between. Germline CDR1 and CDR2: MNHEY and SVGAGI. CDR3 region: CASSADSHNEQFF. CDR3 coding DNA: TGTGCCAGCAGTGCGGACAGTCACAATGAGCAGTTCTTC.

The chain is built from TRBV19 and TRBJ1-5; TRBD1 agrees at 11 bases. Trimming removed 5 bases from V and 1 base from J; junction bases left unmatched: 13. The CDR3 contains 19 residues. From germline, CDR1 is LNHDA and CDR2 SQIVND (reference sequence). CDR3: CASSVTAPGQGVSNQPQHF. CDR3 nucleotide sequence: TGTGCCAGTAGTGTCACAGCGCCGGGACAGGGGGTGAGCAATCAGCCCCAGCATTTT.

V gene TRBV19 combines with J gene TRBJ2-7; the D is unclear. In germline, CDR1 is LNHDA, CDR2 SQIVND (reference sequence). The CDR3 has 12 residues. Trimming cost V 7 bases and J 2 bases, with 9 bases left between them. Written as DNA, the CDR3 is TGTGCCAGTATGAGTACCACCTACGAGCAGTACTTC. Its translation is CASMSTTYEQYF.

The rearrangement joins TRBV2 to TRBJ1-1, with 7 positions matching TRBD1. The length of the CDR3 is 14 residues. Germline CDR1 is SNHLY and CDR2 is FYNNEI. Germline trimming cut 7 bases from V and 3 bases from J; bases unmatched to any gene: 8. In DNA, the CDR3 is TGTGCCAGCAACACGAGGGGGCGCGACACTGAAGCTTTCTTT. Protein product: CASNTRGRDTEAFF.

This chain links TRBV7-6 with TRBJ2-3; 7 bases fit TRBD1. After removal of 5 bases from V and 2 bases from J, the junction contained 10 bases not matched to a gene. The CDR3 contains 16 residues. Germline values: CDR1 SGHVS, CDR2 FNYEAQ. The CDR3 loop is CASSLGPGQPTDTQYF. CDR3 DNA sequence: TGTGCCAGCAGCCTGGGGCCGGGACAGCCCACAGATACGCAGTATTTT.

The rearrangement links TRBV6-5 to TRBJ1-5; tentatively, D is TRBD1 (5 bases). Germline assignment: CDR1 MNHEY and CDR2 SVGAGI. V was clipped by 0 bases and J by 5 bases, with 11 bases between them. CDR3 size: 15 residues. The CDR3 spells CASSYSSGSDQPQHF. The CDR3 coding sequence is TGTGCCAGCAGTTACTCATCAGGGTCGGATCAGCCCCAGCATTTT.

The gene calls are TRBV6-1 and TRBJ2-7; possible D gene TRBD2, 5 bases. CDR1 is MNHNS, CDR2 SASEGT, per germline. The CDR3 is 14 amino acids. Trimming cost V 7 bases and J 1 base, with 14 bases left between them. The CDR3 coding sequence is TGTGCCAGCAAGATTGGGTCGGGATCCTACGAGCAGTACTTC. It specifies CASKIGSGSYEQYF.

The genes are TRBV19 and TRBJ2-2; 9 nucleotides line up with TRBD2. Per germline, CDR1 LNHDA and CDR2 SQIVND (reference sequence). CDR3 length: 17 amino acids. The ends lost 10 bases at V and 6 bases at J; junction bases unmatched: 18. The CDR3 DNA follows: TGTGCCACCACCACACCCGGAGTTAGCGGGAGTGCCGGGGAGCTGTTTTTT. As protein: CATTTPGVSGSAGELFF.

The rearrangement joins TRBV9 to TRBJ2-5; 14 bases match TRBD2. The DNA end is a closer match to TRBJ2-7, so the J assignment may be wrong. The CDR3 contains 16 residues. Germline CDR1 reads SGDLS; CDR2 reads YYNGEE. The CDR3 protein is CASSRVGLAGEGEQYF. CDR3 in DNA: TGTGCCAGCAGCAGGGTGGGACTAGCGGGAGAAGGCGAGCAGTACTTC.